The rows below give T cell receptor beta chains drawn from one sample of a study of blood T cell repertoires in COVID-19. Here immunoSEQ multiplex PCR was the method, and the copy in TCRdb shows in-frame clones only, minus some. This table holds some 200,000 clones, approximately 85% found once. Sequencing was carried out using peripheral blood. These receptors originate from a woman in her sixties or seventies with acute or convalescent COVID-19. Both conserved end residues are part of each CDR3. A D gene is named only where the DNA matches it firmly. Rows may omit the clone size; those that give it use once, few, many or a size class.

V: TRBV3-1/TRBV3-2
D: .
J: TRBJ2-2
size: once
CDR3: CASSQVRSGELFF
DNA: TGTGCCAGCAGCCAAGTGAGGTCCGGGGAGCTGTTTTTT

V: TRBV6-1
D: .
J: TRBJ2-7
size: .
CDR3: CASSEAADSYEQYF
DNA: TGTGCCAGCAGTGAAGCGGCGGACAGTTACGAGCAGTACTTC

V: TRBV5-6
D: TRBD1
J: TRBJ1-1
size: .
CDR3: CASSRQGWEENTEAFF
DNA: TGTGCCAGCAGCCGACAGGGATGGGAGGAAAACACTGAAGCTTTCTTT

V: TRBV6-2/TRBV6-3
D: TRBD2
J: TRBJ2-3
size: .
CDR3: CASSYSIAGGSDTQYF
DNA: TGTGCCAGCAGTTACTCGATCGCGGGAGGGAGTGATACGCAGTATTTT

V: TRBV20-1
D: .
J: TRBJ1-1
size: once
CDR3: CSASVNSNTEAFF
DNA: TGCAGTGCTAGTGTCAACTCGAACACTGAAGCTTTCTTT

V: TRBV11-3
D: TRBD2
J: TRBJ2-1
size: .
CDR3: CASSPGLAGGLVGYNEQFF
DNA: TGTGCCAGCAGCCCGGGACTAGCGGGAGGACTGGTTGGGTACAATGAGCAGTTCTTC

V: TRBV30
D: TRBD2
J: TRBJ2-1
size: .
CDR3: CAWNFGTRRYNEQFF
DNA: TGTGCCTGGAATTTTGGGACTAGAAGGTACAATGAGCAGTTCTTC

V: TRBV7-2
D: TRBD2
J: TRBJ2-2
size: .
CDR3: CASSTGAGTSGPTGELFF
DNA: TGTGCCAGCAGCACAGGCGCCGGGACTAGCGGGCCGACCGGGGAGCTGTTTTTT

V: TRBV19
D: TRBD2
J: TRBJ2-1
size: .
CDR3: CATTGLAGGGQFF
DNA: TGTGCCACCACGGGACTAGCGGGAGGCGGGCAGTTCTTC

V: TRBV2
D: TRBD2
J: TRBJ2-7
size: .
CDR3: CASYSGRSPYEQYF
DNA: TGTGCCAGTTATAGCGGGAGATCTCCTTACGAGCAGTACTTC

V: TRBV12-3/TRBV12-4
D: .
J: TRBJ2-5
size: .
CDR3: CASGSQETQYF
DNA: TGTGCCAGCGGGAGCCAAGAGACCCAGTACTTC

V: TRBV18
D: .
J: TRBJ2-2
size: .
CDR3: CASSPDLNTGELFF
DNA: TGTGCCAGCTCACCAGACTTAAACACCGGGGAGCTGTTTTTT

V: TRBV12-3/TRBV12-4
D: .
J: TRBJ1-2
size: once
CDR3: CASSLTQNYGYTF
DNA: TGTGCCAGCAGTCTGACACAGAACTATGGCTACACCTTC

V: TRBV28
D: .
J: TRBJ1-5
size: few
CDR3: CASSLTATPSSQPQHF
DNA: TGTGCCAGCAGTTTGACAGCTACACCGAGCTCTCAGCCCCAGCATTTT

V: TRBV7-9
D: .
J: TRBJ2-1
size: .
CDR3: CASSDGLLPINEQFF
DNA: TGTGCCAGCAGTGACGGACTCCTCCCGATCAATGAGCAGTTCTTC

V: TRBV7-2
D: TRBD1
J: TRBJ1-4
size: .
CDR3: CASSGRTGPNEKLFF
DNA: TGTGCCAGCAGCGGACGGACAGGGCCAAATGAAAAACTGTTTTTT

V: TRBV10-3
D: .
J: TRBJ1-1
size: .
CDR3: CAIRGEGREIEAFF
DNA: TGTGCCATCCGGGGGGAAGGGAGAGAGATTGAAGCTTTCTTT

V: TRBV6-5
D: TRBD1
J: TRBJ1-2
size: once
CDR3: CASSIRTGDGYTF
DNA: TGTGCCAGCAGTATCCGGACAGGGGATGGCTACACCTTC

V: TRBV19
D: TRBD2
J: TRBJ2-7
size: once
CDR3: CASSSPGLAGSSYEQYF
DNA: TGTGCCAGTAGTTCCCCCGGACTAGCGGGAAGCTCCTACGAGCAGTACTTC

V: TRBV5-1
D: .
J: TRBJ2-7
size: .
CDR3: CASSRQGTMEQYF
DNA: TGCGCCAGCAGCCGTCAGGGGACAATGGAGCAGTACTTC

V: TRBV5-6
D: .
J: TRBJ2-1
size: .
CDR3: CASSSQFGDTYNEQFF
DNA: TGTGCCAGCAGCTCCCAGTTCGGGGACACCTACAATGAGCAGTTCTTC

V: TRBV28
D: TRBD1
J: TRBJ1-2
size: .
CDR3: CAITEATGGLGYTF
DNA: TGTGCCATCACCGAAGCTACAGGGGGGCTTGGCTACACCTTC

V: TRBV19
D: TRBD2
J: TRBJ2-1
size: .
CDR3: CASSIVGVAGLAGMDEQFF
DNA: TGTGCCAGTAGTATAGTGGGGGTCGCGGGACTAGCTGGGATGGATGAGCAGTTCTTC

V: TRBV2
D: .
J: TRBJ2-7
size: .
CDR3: CASSEAGGGEYF
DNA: TGTGCCAGCAGTGAAGCGGGTGGAGGGGAGTACTTC

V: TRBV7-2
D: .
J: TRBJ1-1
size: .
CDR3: CASSWGVPTEAFF
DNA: TGTGCCAGCAGCTGGGGAGTTCCCACTGAAGCTTTCTTT

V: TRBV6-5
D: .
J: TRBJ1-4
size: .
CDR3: CASRPSGGGDKLFF
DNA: TGTGCCAGCAGACCCTCGGGGGGCGGAGACAAACTGTTTTTT

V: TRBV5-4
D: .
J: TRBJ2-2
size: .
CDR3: CASSRRDSNTGELFF
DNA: TGTGCCAGCAGCCGACGGGACTCAAACACCGGGGAGCTGTTTTTT

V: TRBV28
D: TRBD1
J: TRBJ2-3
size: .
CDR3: CASSSPGQGTDTQYF
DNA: TGTGCCAGCAGCTCCCCGGGACAGGGAACAGATACGCAGTATTTT

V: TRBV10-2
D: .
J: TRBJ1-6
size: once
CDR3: CASSESAGSSYNSPLHF
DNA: TGCGCCAGCAGTGAGTCGGCGGGGAGCTCCTATAATTCACCCCTCCACTTT

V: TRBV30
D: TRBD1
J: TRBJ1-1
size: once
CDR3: CARRDRGQTEAFF
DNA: TGTGCCAGACGGGACAGGGGGCAAACTGAAGCTTTCTTT

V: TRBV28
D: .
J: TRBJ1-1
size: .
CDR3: CASGRAAFF
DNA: TGTGCCAGCGGGAGGGCAGCTTTCTTT

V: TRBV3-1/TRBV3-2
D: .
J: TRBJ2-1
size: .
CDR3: CASSQGGSVNEQFF
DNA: TGTGCCAGCAGCCAAGGAGGATCTGTCAATGAGCAGTTCTTC

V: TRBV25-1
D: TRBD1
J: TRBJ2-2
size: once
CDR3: CASSEYPPGTGGSGELFF
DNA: TGTGCCAGCAGTGAATATCCGCCGGGGACAGGGGGCTCCGGGGAGCTGTTTTTT

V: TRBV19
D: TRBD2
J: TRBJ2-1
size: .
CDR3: CASSMPASGSSNEQFF
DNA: TGTGCCAGTAGTATGCCCGCTAGCGGGAGCTCAAATGAGCAGTTCTTC

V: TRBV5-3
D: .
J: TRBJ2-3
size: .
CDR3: CARSFHALADTQYF
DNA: TGTGCCAGAAGCTTTCATGCGTTGGCAGATACGCAGTATTTT

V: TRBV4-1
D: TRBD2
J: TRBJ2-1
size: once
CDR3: CASKAGEAYNEQFF
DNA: TGCGCCAGCAAGGCGGGAGAGGCCTACAATGAGCAGTTCTTC

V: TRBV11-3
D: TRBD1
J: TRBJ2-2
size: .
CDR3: CASSSGTGVPGELFF
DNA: TGTGCCAGCAGCTCCGGGACAGGGGTTCCCGGGGAGCTGTTTTTT

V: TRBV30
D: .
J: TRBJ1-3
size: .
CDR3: CAWSFRGGRNTIYF
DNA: TGTGCCTGGAGTTTCAGGGGTGGTAGAAACACCATATATTTT

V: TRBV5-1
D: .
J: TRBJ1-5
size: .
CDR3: CASSPGGWGNQPQHF
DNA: TGCGCCAGCAGCCCCGGAGGGTGGGGCAATCAGCCCCAGCATTTT

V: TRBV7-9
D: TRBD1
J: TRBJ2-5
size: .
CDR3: CASSFARGRETQYF
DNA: TGTGCCAGCAGCTTCGCCAGGGGGCGGGAGACCCAGTACTTC

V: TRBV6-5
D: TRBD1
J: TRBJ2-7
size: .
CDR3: CASRPGTGTREQYF
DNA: TGTGCCAGCAGACCCGGGACAGGGACTCGCGAGCAGTACTTC

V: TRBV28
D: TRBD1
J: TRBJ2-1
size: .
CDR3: CASSPPRQGVVNEQFF
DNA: TGTGCCAGCAGCCCCCCGAGACAGGGGGTTGTCAATGAGCAGTTCTTC

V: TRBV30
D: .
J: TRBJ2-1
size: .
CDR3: CAWRETDHRNEQFF
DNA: TGTGCCTGGAGGGAGACAGATCACCGGAATGAGCAGTTCTTC

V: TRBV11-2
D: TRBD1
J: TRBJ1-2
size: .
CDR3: CASSLDGRTGGDYGYTF
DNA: TGTGCCAGCAGCTTAGATGGTCGGACAGGGGGCGACTATGGCTACACCTTC

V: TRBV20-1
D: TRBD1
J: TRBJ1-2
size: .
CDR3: CSLDREGGYTF
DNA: TGCAGTCTGGACAGGGAGGGTGGCTACACCTTC

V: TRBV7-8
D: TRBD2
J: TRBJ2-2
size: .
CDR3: CASSLGLAANTGELFF
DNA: TGTGCCAGCAGCTTGGGACTAGCGGCAAACACCGGGGAGCTGTTTTTT

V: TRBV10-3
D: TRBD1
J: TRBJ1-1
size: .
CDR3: CAISPGGNTEAFF
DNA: TGTGCCATCAGTCCAGGGGGGAACACTGAAGCTTTCTTT

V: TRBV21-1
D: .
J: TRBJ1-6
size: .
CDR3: CASSSREGEFHF
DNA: TGTGCCAGCAGCTCCAGGGAGGGCGAGTTCCACTTT